The rows below give T cell receptor beta chains drawn from one sample of a study of cytomegalovirus exposure and HLA in healthy donors. Clones were read by immunoSEQ multiplex PCR, and TCRdb kept only the in-frame ones, dropping some. The data hold nearly 110,000 clones, with about 70% observed a single time. Sequencing used PBMCs. Every receptor here comes from a woman aged 45-65 years in good health and CMV-seropositive. Both conserved end residues are part of each CDR3. The D gene is left open where the match is weak. Clone size is stated in some rows and not others, as once, few, many or a class when expanded.

j_gene	abundance	v_gene	d_gene	CDR3aa	CDR3nt
TRBJ2-1	.	TRBV18	TRBD2	CASSPRGGGAFGNEQFF	TGTGCCAGCTCTCCGCGGGGCGGGGGGGCCTTCGGCAATGAGCAGTTCTTC
TRBJ1-2	.	TRBV27	TRBD1	CASSLTGEVGYTF	TGTGCCAGCAGTTTGACAGGGGAAGTTGGCTACACCTTC
TRBJ2-1	.	TRBV5-1	.	CASSLPGNEQFF	TGCGCCAGCAGCCTGCCGGGTAATGAGCAGTTCTTC
TRBJ2-3	.	TRBV4-3	TRBD2	CASSQLLAGPGTDTQYF	TGCGCCAGCAGCCAACTGCTAGCGGGCCCGGGCACAGATACGCAGTATTTT
TRBJ2-7	.	TRBV5-1	.	CASSLAVAGYEQYF	TGCGCCAGCAGCTTGGCAGTAGCCGGCTACGAGCAGTACTTC
TRBJ2-7	.	TRBV5-1	TRBD2	CASSLGDYYEQYF	TGCGCCAGCAGCTTGGGGGACTACTACGAGCAGTACTTC
TRBJ2-7	once	TRBV9	.	CASSVGGSYEQYF	TGTGCCAGCAGCGTAGGAGGGAGCTACGAGCAGTACTTC
TRBJ1-1	.	TRBV4-2	.	CASSEQGAHTEAFF	TGTGCCAGCAGCGAACAGGGAGCGCACACTGAAGCTTTCTTT
TRBJ1-2	.	TRBV7-9	TRBD1	CSSSLGGSYGYTF	TGTTCCAGCAGCTTAGGGGGCAGCTATGGCTACACCTTC
TRBJ2-5	.	TRBV6-1	TRBD2	CASRDRGGRQETQYF	TGTGCCAGCAGAGACCGCGGGGGGCGGCAAGAGACCCAGTACTTC
TRBJ1-6	.	TRBV6-5	.	CASSYQDSPLHF	TGTGCCAGCAGTTACCAGGATTCACCCCTCCACTTT
TRBJ2-1	.	TRBV19	.	CASSNIASRGEQFF	TGTGCCAGTAGTAACATCGCTAGTCGTGGTGAGCAGTTCTTC
TRBJ2-7	.	TRBV6-1	.	CFSKEKTAYEQYF	TGTTTCAGCAAGGAGAAGACGGCATACGAGCAGTACTTC
TRBJ1-5	.	TRBV18	.	CASSPERNQPQHF	TGTGCCAGCTCACCCGAGAGGAATCAGCCCCAGCATTTT
TRBJ2-7	.	TRBV28	TRBD1	CASSWTGYEQYF	TGTGCCAGCAGTTGGACAGGGTACGAGCAGTACTTC
TRBJ2-1	.	TRBV28	TRBD2	CASLHLSGSSYNEQFF	TGTGCCAGTCTGCACCTTAGCGGGAGCTCCTACAATGAGCAGTTCTTC
TRBJ2-1	.	TRBV5-1	.	CASSGDGAYNEQFF	TGCGCCAGCAGCGGAGACGGAGCCTACAATGAGCAGTTCTTC
TRBJ2-5	.	TRBV19	TRBD1	CASSNWDSRTPYF	TGTGCCAGTAGTAACTGGGACAGTCGGACGCCGTACTTC
TRBJ1-4	.	TRBV14	.	CASSPTTGVREKLFF	TGTGCCAGCAGCCCTACAACCGGGGTACGGGAAAAACTGTTTTTT